What follows are 32 T cell receptor beta chains derived from one specimen sequenced in a study of vaccination and CD4 T cells after COVID-19. Treatment meaning: approximately nine-day PBMC culture with coronavirus spike peptide pools or control peptides (ViraFEST assay). No cognate antigen is known for these TCRs. With the Oncomine TCR Beta short-read assay, DNA from cultured CD4+ T cells was sequenced. Using its own MiXCR run on the PCR reads, TCRdb lists one record per CDR3 protein. The table lists about 20,000 distinct CDR3 sequences, roughly three fifths of them singletons. Input material: CD4+ T cells from blood, cultured in vitro. The receptor set was obtained from a human donor who had recovered from COVID-19.

The chain recombines TRBV28 with TRBJ2-1, with D uncertain. Germline-derived CDR1 and CDR2 are MDHEN and SYDVKM. The CDR3 spans 11 residues. V was pared by 4 bases and J by 14 bases, with 12 bases between. The CDR3: CASSSPTYEFF. The DNA of the CDR3 is TGTGCCAGCAGTTCGCCAACGTATGAGTTCTTC.

The J gene is TRBJ2-7, the V gene TRBV10-1; 8 nucleotides agree with TRBD1. Germline CDR1 is WNHNN and CDR2 is SYGVQD (reference sequence). The junction had 9 bases not matched to a gene; V was cut back by 7 bases and J by 4 bases. The CDR3 runs 14 residues. This chain's CDR3 is CASKAGQGPYEQYF. CDR3 DNA sequence: TGCGCCAGCAAAGCCGGACAGGGCCCGTACGAGCAGTACTTC.

The chain combines TRBV9 with TRBJ2-1; a weak D match, TRBD2 (6 bases). Trimming shortened V by 4 bases and J by 2 bases, and 13 bases separated the two germline ends. The CDR3 consists of 15 residues. Germline V gives CDR1 SGDLS, CDR2 YYNGEE. CDR3: CASSPGTSAYNEQFF. CDR3 coding DNA: TGTGCCAGCAGCCCCGGGACTTCAGCCTACAATGAGCAGTTCTTC.

This sequence joins TRBV18 and TRBJ2-7; D gene unclear. The CDR3 extends over 12 amino acids. CDR1 is KGHSH, CDR2 LQKENI, per germline. The V gene lost 5 bases and the J gene lost 4 bases, with 9 bases spanning the gap. The CDR3 coding sequence is TGTGCCAGCTCAGAAGACATGTACGAGCAGTACTTC. Its translation is CASSEDMYEQYF. Filled out from reference TRBV18 and TRBJ2-7, the complete variable domain reads NAGVMQNPRHLVRRRGQEARLRCSPMKGHSHVYWYRQLPEEGLKFMVYLQKENIIDESGMPKERFSAEFPKEGPSILRIQQVVRGDSAAYFCASSEDMYEQYFGPGTRLTVT.

The chain joins TRBV4-1 to TRBJ2-7; tentative D call: TRBD1 (6 bases). Germline V gene lookup returns CDR1 MGHRA and CDR2 YSYEKL. V lost 1 base to trimming and J lost 3 bases, with 13 bases between them. CDR3 length: 15 residues. The CDR3 nucleotides read TGCGCCAGCAGCCAAGCACGAGACAGGCTCTACGAGCAGTACTTC. It translates to CASSQARDRLYEQYF.

The chain employs TRBV3-1 and TRBJ1-2; D is unresolved. The V end lost 1 base, the J end lost 13 bases, and 16 bases lay between the germline ends. The CDR3 runs 13 residues. Germline V CDR1 and CDR2: LGHDT, YNNKEL (reference sequence). CDR3 sequence: CASSQVQGKHGTF. CDR3 coding DNA: TGTGCCAGCAGCCAAGTTCAAGGGAAGCATGGCACCTTC.

The chain has TRBV18 and TRBJ1-1; no clear D. The V end was cut by 6 bases, the J end by 6 bases, with 14 bases between. Germline loops: CDR1 KGHSH, CDR2 LQKENI. The CDR3 covers 13 residues. CDR3 region: CASSEFQDSEAFF. The CDR3 nucleotides read TGTGCCAGCTCGGAGTTTCAGGACTCTGAAGCTTTCTTT.

This clonotype was counted a few times. The rearrangement links TRBV19 to TRBJ2-6; 7 positions match TRBD1. The CDR3 spans 15 residues. The V and J ends lost 10 bases and 0 bases, in that order; junction bases with no gene match: 6. CDR1 is LNHDA, CDR2 SQIVND, per germline (reference sequence). The CDR3 nucleotides are TGTGCCACGACAGGGTCCTACTCTGGGGCCAACGTCCTGACTTTC. This codes for CATTGSYSGANVLTF.

This chain connects TRBV24-1 to TRBJ2-5; TRBD2 matches 8 bases. This CDR3 is 14 amino acids long. V shed 7 bases and J 5 bases; nucleotides not matched to a gene: 8. Germline V gene lookup returns CDR1 KGHDR and CDR2 SFDVKD. The chain's CDR3 is CATSEAGALETQYF. The CDR3 region has the DNA TGTGCCACCAGCGAAGCGGGAGCATTGGAGACCCAGTACTTC.

The chain uses TRBV7-2 and TRBJ1-2; no definite D call. The ends were cut back, 3 bases at V and 4 bases at J, with 6 bases in the middle. CDR3 length: 12 amino acids. Germline values: CDR1 SGHTA, CDR2 FQGNSA. The CDR3 DNA sequence: TGTGCCAGCAGCTTGGAGGCCTATGGCTACACCTTC. This sequence encodes CASSLEAYGYTF.

In its sample, this clonotype was seen a few times. The rearrangement links TRBV27 to TRBJ2-3; D gene ambiguous. The CDR3 runs 14 residues. V gave up 1 base and J gave up 1 base, with 6 bases separating them. Germline V gene lookup returns CDR1 MNHEY and CDR2 SMNVEV (reference sequence). CDR3 nucleotides: TGTGCCAGCAGTTTATTTCAGGGCACAGATACGCAGTATTTT. It encodes CASSLFQGTDTQYF.

This chain joins TRBV6-5 and TRBJ2-1; 8 nucleotides line up with TRBD1. The CDR3 loop spans 14 amino acids. V was clipped by 2 bases and J by 5 bases; unmatched bases: 2. Germline lookup yields CDR1 MNHEY and CDR2 SVGAGI. The CDR3 DNA reads TGTGCCAGCAGTTACAAGGACAGGGACAATGAGCAGTTCTTC. It yields the protein CASSYKDRDNEQFF.

The J gene is TRBJ2-7, the V gene TRBV27; 10 positions agree with TRBD1. This CDR3 is built from 16 residues. Germline CDR1 and CDR2: MNHEY and SMNVEV (reference sequence). V shed 3 bases and J 2 bases; nucleotides not matched to a gene: 7. The CDR3 sequence: CASSLMMTGGPYEQYF. The CDR3, as DNA: TGTGCCAGCAGTTTGATGATGACAGGGGGCCCCTACGAGCAGTACTTC.

The chain couples TRBV6-1 to TRBJ2-1; TRBD2 might be the D (5 bases). In germline, CDR1 is MNHNS, CDR2 SASEGT. The CDR3 spans 15 residues. With 3 bases removed from V and 4 bases from J, the gap between germline ends came to 13 bases. The CDR3 sequence is CASSEIGSGYNEQFF. The CDR3 DNA reads as TGTGCCAGCAGTGAGATAGGTTCGGGGTACAATGAGCAGTTCTTC.

This chain joins TRBV20-1 and TRBJ1-3, with 7 bases lining up with TRBD1. This CDR3 region has 15 residues. Per the germline V gene, CDR1 is DFQATT and CDR2 is SNEGSKA (reference sequence). Trimming removed 0 bases from V and 3 bases from J; junction bases left unmatched: 5. The CDR3 DNA follows: TGCAGTGCTAGAGAGGGCAGGGGGTTTGGAAACACCATATATTTT. This translates into CSAREGRGFGNTIYF.

CDR3 sequence: CSASPDGDSPLHF. CDR3 sequence (DNA): TGCAGTGCTAGTCCCGACGGGGATTCACCCCTCCACTTT. This chain connects TRBV20-1 to TRBJ1-6; D uncertain. The ends were cut back, 3 bases at V and 8 bases at J, with 11 bases in the middle. The V gene's germline CDR1 is DFQATT and CDR2 SNEGSKA (reference sequence). This CDR3 has 13 amino acids.

This clonotype was observed a handful of times. The chain couples TRBV27 to TRBJ2-7, with 13 bases that match TRBD2. V trimming: 6 bases; J trimming: 3 bases; junction bases outside the gene matches: 5. There are 15 residues in the CDR3. Germline assignment: CDR1 MNHEY and CDR2 SMNVEV (reference sequence). The CDR3 DNA reads as TGTGCCAGCAGGCCCGGGACTAGCGGGATCTACGAGCAGTACTTC. Translated, it gives CASRPGTSGIYEQYF.

CDR3 loop: CASSVYSGRASEQFF. The DNA of the CDR3 is TGTGCCAGCAGTGTTTATAGCGGGAGGGCCAGTGAGCAGTTCTTC. This rearrangement joins TRBV2 to TRBJ2-1; 11 bases agree with TRBD2. Germline V gives CDR1 SNHLY, CDR2 FYNNEI. V lost 4 bases to trimming and J lost 9 bases; unmatched junction nucleotides: 8. The CDR3 spans 15 residues. Supplemented by reference TRBV2 and TRBJ2-1, the full variable domain reads EPEVTQTPSHQVTQMGQEVILRCVPISNHLYFYWYRQILGQKVEFLVSFYNNEISEKSEIFDDQFSVERPDGSNFTLKIRSTKLEDSAMYFCASSVYSGRASEQFFGPGTRLTVL.

This clonotype was picked up a small number of times. V and J are TRBV11-3 and TRBJ2-3; 11 positions match TRBD2. Germline lookup yields CDR1 SGHNT and CDR2 YENEEA. V dropped 1 base and J dropped 4; count of bases not matched to a gene: 4. The CDR3 totals 16 residues. The CDR3 is CASSLGGSGRADTQYF. The CDR3 coding sequence is TGTGCCAGCAGCTTAGGTGGTAGCGGGAGGGCAGATACGCAGTATTTT.

The chain recombines TRBV2 with TRBJ1-2; 11 bases are shared with TRBD1. Germline CDR1 and CDR2: SNHLY and FYNNEI. The V gene end was trimmed by 3 bases and the J gene end by 3 bases; junction bases not matched to a gene: 3. This CDR3 is 15 amino acids long. CDR3 sequence reads: CASSEGTGGHYGYTF. Here the CDR3 DNA reads TGTGCCAGCAGTGAGGGGACAGGGGGGCACTATGGCTACACCTTC.

The J gene is TRBJ2-1, the V gene TRBV11-3, with 7 nucleotides matching TRBD2. Unmatched junction bases numbered 5, after V lost 3 bases and J lost 3 bases. The CDR3 contains 15 residues. Germline CDR1 and CDR2: SGHNT and YENEEA. The chain's CDR3 is CASSFASGFYNEQFF. In nucleotides, the CDR3 is TGTGCCAGCAGCTTTGCTAGCGGCTTCTACAATGAGCAGTTCTTC.

The chain employs TRBV12-2 and TRBJ2-3; no check of the table's D call, TRBD2, against the DNA was made. TRBV12-2 represents a pseudogene. The CDR3 is 17 residues long. Written as DNA, the CDR3 is TGTGCAAGTCGCCCAAGGGACTGGCGGAGAAACACAGATACGCAGTATTTT. It encodes CASRPRDWRRNTDTQYF.

The CDR3 DNA sequence: TGCAGTGCGGACGATTCCGGGACAAACACCGATGGCTACACCTTC. This sequence encodes CSADDSGTNTDGYTF. This chain links TRBV20-1 with TRBJ1-2; D may be TRBD1 (6 bases). This CDR3 region has 15 residues. Germline V gene data show CDR1 as DFQATT and CDR2 as SNEGSKA (reference sequence). V lost 6 bases and J 6 bases, leaving 23 bases between the germline ends.

The chain couples TRBV19 to TRBJ2-3; TRBD2 aligns across 13 bases. V lost 4 bases and J lost 5; bases outside the gene matches: 9. The V gene's germline CDR1 is LNHDA and CDR2 SQIVND (reference sequence). CDR3 length equals 17 residues. For the CDR3, the DNA is TGTGCCAGTAGTACATTCACTAGCGGGGGGGCCCAAGATACGCAGTATTTT. It translates to CASSTFTSGGAQDTQYF.

V usage is TRBV14 and J usage is TRBJ2-4; D perhaps matches TRBD2 (5 bases). CDR3 length: 15 amino acids. Trimming pared 1 base from V and 5 bases from J, leaving 12 bases between. Germline CDR1 reads SGHDN; CDR2 reads FVKESK. The CDR3: CASSQVQAGQNIQYF. DNA of the CDR3: TGTGCCAGCAGCCAAGTTCAGGCGGGCCAAAACATTCAGTACTTC.

A few counts support this clonotype. The rearrangement links TRBV5-6 to TRBJ1-2; D is undetermined. The V and J ends lost 3 bases and 4 bases respectively, with 10 bases between them. Germline values: CDR1 SGHDT, CDR2 YYEEEE. The CDR3 is made up of 13 amino acids. In DNA, the CDR3 is TGTGCCAGCAGCTATCGGGAGCCCTATGGCTACACCTTC. This codes for CASSYREPYGYTF.

This clonotype turned up a few times. The chain employs TRBV6-5 and TRBJ2-1; 9 bases map to TRBD2. J gave up 12 bases and V 2 bases, and 8 bases lay outside the gene matches. Per the germline V gene, CDR1 is MNHEY and CDR2 is SVGAGI. The CDR3 is 14 amino acids. The CDR3 DNA reads TGTGCCAGCAGTTACGGGCGGGGGGGCCGCCCGCAGTTCTTC. Translation gives CASSYGRGGRPQFF.

The J gene is TRBJ2-7, the V gene TRBV5-4; possibly TRBD1 for D (6 bases). Trimming left V 4 bases short and J 6 bases short, with 17 bases between. CDR1 and CDR2 (germline): SGHNT, YYREEE (reference sequence). CDR3 size: 14 residues. CDR3 coding DNA: TGTGCCAGCAGCCCCATAGGTCGGGACACCGAGCAGTACTTC. Protein sequence: CASSPIGRDTEQYF.

This rearrangement joins TRBV24-1 to TRBJ2-5; D could derive from TRBD1 or TRBD2 (6 bases each). CDR1 and CDR2 (germline): KGHDR, SFDVKD. The length of the CDR3 is 15 residues. The V gene lost 1 base and the J gene lost 1 base, with 9 bases spanning the gap. The CDR3 DNA reads as TGTGCCACCAGTGATTTTACGGGGGCCCAAGAGACCCAGTACTTC. This codes for CATSDFTGAQETQYF.

The chain combines TRBV6-1 with TRBJ1-1; 9 positions agree with TRBD1. Germline lookup yields CDR1 MNHNS and CDR2 SASEGT. The CDR3 contains 14 residues. J was trimmed by 3 bases and V by 7 bases; bases with no gene match: 6. CDR3 in amino acids: CASMRDRVDTEAFF. CDR3 sequence (DNA): TGTGCCAGCATGAGGGACAGGGTGGACACTGAAGCTTTCTTT.

The gene calls are TRBV5-1 and TRBJ2-5, with unresolved D. The CDR3 spans 13 residues. Germline V gene data show CDR1 as SGHRS and CDR2 as YFSETQ. V lost 4 bases, J lost 1 base, and 8 bases lay in between. The CDR3 loop is CASSLRIQETQYF. Here the CDR3 DNA reads TGCGCCAGCAGCCTCCGGATCCAAGAGACCCAGTACTTC.

The chain links TRBV7-8 to TRBJ1-3; the D is unclear. There are 14 residues in the CDR3. Trimming removed 1 base from V and 2 bases from J, with 6 bases in between. Germline lookup yields CDR1 SGHVS and CDR2 FQNEAQ. The CDR3 DNA sequence: TGTGCCAGCAGCTTAGGATTACCTGGAAACACCATATATTTT. Its protein product is CASSLGLPGNTIYF.